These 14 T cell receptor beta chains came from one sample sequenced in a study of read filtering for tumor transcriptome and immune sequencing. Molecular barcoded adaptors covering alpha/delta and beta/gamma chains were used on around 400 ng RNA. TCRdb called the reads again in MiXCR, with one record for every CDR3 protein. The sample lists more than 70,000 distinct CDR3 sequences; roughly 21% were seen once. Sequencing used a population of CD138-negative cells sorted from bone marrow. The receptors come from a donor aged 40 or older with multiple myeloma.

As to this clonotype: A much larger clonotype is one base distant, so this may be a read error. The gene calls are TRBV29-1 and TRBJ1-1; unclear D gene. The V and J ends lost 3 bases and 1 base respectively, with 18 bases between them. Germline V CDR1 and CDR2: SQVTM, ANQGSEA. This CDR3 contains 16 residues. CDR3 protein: CSVEPRPDIWNTEAFF. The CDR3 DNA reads TGCAGCGTTGAGCCACGGCCCGACATATGGAACACTGAAGCTTTCTTT.

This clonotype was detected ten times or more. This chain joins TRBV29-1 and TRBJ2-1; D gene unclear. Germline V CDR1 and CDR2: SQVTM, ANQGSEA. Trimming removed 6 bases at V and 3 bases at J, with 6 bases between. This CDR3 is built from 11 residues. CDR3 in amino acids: CSVQRYNEQFF. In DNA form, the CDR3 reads TGCAGCGTCCAGCGCTACAATGAGCAGTTCTTC.

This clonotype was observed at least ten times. The CDR3 sequence: CASSQVNPPEQYF. The CDR3 bases are TGTGCCAGCAGCCAAGTTAACCCCCCCGAGCAGTACTTC. The chain uses TRBV3-1 and TRBJ2-7; D remains unclear. CDR1 LGHDT and CDR2 YNNKEL come from the germline V gene (reference sequence). CDR3 length: 13 residues. Trimming left V 1 base short and J 6 bases short, with 10 bases between.

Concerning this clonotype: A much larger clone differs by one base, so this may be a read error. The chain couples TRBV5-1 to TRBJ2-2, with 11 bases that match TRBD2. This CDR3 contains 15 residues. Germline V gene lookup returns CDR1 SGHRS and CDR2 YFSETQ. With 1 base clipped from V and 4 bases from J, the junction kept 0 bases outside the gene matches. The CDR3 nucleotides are TGCGCCAGCAGCTTGACTAGCGGGAGCACCGGGGAGCTGTTTTTT. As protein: CASSLTSGSTGELFF.

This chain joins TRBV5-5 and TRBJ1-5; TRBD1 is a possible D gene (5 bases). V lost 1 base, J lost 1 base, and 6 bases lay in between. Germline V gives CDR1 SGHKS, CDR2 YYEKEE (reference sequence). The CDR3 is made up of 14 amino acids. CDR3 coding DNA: TGTGCCAGCAGCTTGCCAGGGAGCAATCAGCCCCAGCATTTT. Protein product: CASSLPGSNQPQHF.

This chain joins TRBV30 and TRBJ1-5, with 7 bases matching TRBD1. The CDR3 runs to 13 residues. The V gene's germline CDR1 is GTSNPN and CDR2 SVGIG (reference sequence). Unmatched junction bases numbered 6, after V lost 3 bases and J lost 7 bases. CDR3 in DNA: TGTGCCTGGAGAGAGGGGGCCGGGCAGCCCCAGCATTTT. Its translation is CAWREGAGQPQHF.

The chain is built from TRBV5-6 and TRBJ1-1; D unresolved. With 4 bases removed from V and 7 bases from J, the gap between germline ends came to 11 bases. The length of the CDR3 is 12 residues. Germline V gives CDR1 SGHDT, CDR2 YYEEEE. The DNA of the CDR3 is TGTGCCAGCAGCGCTTGGAATGGTGAAGCTTTCTTT. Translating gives CASSAWNGEAFF.

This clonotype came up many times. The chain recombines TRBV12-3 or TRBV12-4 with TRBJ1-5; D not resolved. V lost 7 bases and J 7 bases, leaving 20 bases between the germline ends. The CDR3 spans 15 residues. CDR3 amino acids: CASTPRWILGQPQHF. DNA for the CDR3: TGTGCCAGCACCCCCAGGTGGATCTTAGGACAGCCCCAGCATTTT.

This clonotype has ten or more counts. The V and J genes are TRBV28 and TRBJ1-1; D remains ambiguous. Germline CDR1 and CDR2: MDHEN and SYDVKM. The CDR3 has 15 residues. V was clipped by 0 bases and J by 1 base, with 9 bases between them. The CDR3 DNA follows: TGTGCCAGCAGTTTATGGCAGGCCGAGAACACTGAAGCTTTCTTT. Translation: CASSLWQAENTEAFF.

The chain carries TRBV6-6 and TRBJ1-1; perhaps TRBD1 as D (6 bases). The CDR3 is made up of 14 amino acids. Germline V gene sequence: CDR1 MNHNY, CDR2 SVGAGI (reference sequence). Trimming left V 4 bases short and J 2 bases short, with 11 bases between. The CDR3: CASSSPDSNTEAFF. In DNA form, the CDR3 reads TGTGCCAGCAGTTCCCCGGACAGTAACACTGAAGCTTTCTTT.

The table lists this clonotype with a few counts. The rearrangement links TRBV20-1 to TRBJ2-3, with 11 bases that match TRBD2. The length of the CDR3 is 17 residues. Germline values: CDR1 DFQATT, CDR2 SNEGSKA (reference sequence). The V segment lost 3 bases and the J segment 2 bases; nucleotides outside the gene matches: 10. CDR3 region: CSASRPETSGITDTQYF. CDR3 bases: TGCAGTGCTAGCAGGCCTGAGACTAGCGGGATCACAGATACGCAGTATTTT.

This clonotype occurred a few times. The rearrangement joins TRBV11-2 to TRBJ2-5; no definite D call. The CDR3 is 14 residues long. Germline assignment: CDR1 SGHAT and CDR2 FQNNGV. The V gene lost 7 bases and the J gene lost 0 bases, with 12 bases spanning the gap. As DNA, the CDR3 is TGTGCCAGCAACCTCGGTCCGTACCAAGAGACCCAGTACTTC. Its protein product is CASNLGPYQETQYF.

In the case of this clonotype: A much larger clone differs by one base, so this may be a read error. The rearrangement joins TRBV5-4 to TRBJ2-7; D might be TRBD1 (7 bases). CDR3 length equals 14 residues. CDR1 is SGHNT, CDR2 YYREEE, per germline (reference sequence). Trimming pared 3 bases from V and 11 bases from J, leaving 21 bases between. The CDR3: CASSSVSAGGKEYF. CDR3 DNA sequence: TGTGCCAGCAGCTCGGTGTCGGCAGGGGGGAAGGAGTACTTC.

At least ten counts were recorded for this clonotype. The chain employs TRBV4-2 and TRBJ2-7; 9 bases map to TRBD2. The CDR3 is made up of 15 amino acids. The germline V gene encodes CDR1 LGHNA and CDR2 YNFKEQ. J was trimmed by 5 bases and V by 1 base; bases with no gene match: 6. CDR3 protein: CASSQVRGGRDEQYF. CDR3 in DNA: TGTGCCAGCAGCCAAGTTAGAGGCGGGAGGGACGAGCAGTACTTC.